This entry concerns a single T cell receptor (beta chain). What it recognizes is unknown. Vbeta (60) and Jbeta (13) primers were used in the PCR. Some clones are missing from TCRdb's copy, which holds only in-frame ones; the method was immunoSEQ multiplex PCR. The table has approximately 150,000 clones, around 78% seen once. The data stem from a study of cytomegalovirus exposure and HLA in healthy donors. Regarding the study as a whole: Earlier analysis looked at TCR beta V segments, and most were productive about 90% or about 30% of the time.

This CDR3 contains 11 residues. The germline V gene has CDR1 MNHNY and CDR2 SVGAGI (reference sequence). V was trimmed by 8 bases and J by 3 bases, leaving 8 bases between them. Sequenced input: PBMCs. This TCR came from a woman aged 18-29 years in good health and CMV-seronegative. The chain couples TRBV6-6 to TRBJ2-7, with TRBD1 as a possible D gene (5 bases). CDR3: CASGQGYEQYF. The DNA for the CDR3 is TGTGCCAGCGGACAAGGCTACGAGCAGTACTTC.